This T cell receptor (beta chain) was sequenced during a study of graft-versus-host responses after intestinal transplantation. Germline V CDR1 and CDR2: MNHEY, SVGAGI. V shed 4 bases and J 7 bases; nucleotides not matched to a gene: 3. CDR3 length equals 12 residues. This table comes from immunoSEQ multiplex PCR, and its TCRdb copy is limited to in-frame clones, with some not included. The data contain roughly 92,000 clones, about 88% of them singletons. To note about this clone: What it recognizes is unknown.

The chain recombines TRBV6-5 with TRBJ1-2; TRBD1 matches at 7 bases. The sequences come from unstimulated CD4+ T cells sorted from spleen or lymph node cells, collected before transplant. This TCR derives from a human donor who was the organ donor for an intestinal transplant. The CDR3 reads CASSLQGFGYTF. DNA for the CDR3: TGTGCCAGCAGTTTACAGGGGTTTGGCTACACCTTC.